This T cell receptor (beta chain) was sequenced in a study of blood T cell repertoires in COVID-19. Looking at the study overall: Sources were T cells, B-cell-depleted T cells, or PBMCs; the material itself was cDNA or gDNA.

This clone has only a few counts. Original data processing: Estimates of nucleated cell counts were drawn from the amplification of reference gene primers. Using immunoSEQ multiplex PCR, the repertoire was profiled, and TCRdb retains in-frame clones only, with some absent. D and trimming were read from the DNA, whereas the V and J calls and clone size are those reported in that table. The repertoire holds some 210,000 clones, 84% seen once, with 5.1% in the top ten. Germline V gene data show CDR1 as SGHRS and CDR2 as YFSETQ. The ends lost 2 bases at V and 0 bases at J; junction bases unmatched: 4. The CDR3 covers 16 residues.

The V gene is TRBV5-1, the J gene TRBJ2-2; 7 bases are a match to TRBD2. This sequence was found in a woman aged 70-85 years with active or convalescent COVID-19. Input material: peripheral blood. CDR3 DNA: TGCGCCAGCAGCTTAGGACTAGGGACGAACACCGGGGAGCTGTTTTTT. Protein product: CASSLGLGTNTGELFF.